This TCR beta chain is drawn from a study of control samples from healthy donors and cancer patients (dated by TCRdb to the early 2020s). Notes on this clone: Its recognized antigen is unknown. Base-call qualities are not available, and no considerably larger clone is one nucleotide away.

Library generation was performed with the immunoSEQ multiplex PCR assay. This immuneACCESS table, as held by TCRdb, lists in-frame sequences with V and J called but not all clones. Of the missing ones, under half trace to an unresolved V gene in checked studies; the others have no known cause. The sample table contains tens of thousands of clones; only one count was recorded for more than 70% of them. Roughly 1.6% of the sample is held by the ten biggest clonotypes. Germline trimming: 4 bases from V, 0 bases from J; junction bases outside gene matches: 9. The CDR3 starts with the cysteine, ends with the phenylalanine, and has 18 residues. Only the CDR3 DNA stays, 54 bases, in frame from base 1. The germline V gene specifies MNHEY as CDR1 and SVGEGT as CDR2.

The sequencing input was PBMCs. The receptor was isolated from a man aged 40-49 years with colorectal cancer. The V gene is TRBV6-2 or TRBV6-3 and the J gene is TRBJ2-7, with 13 bases matching TRBD2. The CDR3 protein is CASSFPGLAGLSSYEQYF. The DNA reads TGTGCCAGCAGTTTCCCGGGACTAGCGGGACTCAGCTCCTACGAGCAGTACTTC.